The TCR beta chain under discussion was sequenced for a study of regulatory and conventional T cells in RAG deficiency. Study outcomes and limitations: Omenn syndrome and CID/AS patients had roughly 100-fold fewer unique Treg TCR beta sequences, versus around 10-fold elsewhere. In Omenn syndrome, Treg and Tconv repertoires overlapped >90%. RAG-deficient patients showed markedly lower Shannon entropy and higher Simpson indices than control T-cell subsets.

The CDR3 length is 16 residues. Between the trimmed V and J ends, which lost 3 bases and 4 bases, there was a span of 18 bases. Germline V lookup: CDR1 SEHNR, CDR2 FQNEAQ (reference sequence). Blood CD4+ CD25-high CD127-low regulatory T cells supplied the genomic DNA template. A remark on this clone: Its matching antigen is unknown.

Using immunoSEQ multiplex PCR, the repertoire was profiled, and TCRdb retains in-frame clones only, with some absent. The table shows over 15,000 clones, with 87% occurring only once. This sample was shared with a second study, whose subject was regulatory T cells. That investigation notes: The PCR used 52 TRBV and 13 TRBJ primers.

The sample was Tregs sorted from blood. The TCR comes from a human donor in good health. V gene TRBV7-9 combines with J gene TRBJ1-2; D possibly corresponds to TRBD1 (5 bases). The CDR3 DNA reads TGTGCCAGCAGCTTCCCCGGGACGGCCAAGAGCTATGGCTACACCTTC. It translates to CASSFPGTAKSYGYTF. Variable domain in full (rest from reference TRBV7-9 and TRBJ1-2): DTGVSQNPRHKITKRGQNVTFRCDPISEHNRLYWYRQTLGQGPEFLTYFQNEAQLEKSRLLSDRFSAERPKGSFSTLEIQRTEQGDSAMYLCASSFPGTAKSYGYTFGSGTRLTVV.